A single sample is the source of the 22 T cell receptor beta chains below, sequenced in a study of PD-1 blockade in classical Hodgkin lymphoma. Patients all relapsed after autologous stem cell transplantation, and there was variation in brentuximab vedotin exposure. Negative selection with magnetic separation was used to purify CD4+ T cells from thawed PBMCs. TCRdb's table, derived via immunoSEQ multiplex PCR, lists solely in-frame clones and lacks some. The repertoire includes 10,000 to 15,000 clones, under 90% of them detected once, and more than 0.4% sits in the top ten. Material: CD4+ T cells from blood, obtained at baseline. These receptors all come from a human donor with classical Hodgkin lymphoma.

The rearrangement uses TRBV19 and TRBJ1-1; D is perhaps TRBD1 (5 bases). The germline V gene has CDR1 LNHDA and CDR2 SQIVND (reference sequence). Trimming removed 7 bases from V and 3 bases from J, with 15 bases in between. The CDR3 is 14 residues long. The CDR3 DNA sequence: TGTGCCAGTACGGGCGGGGGTGGATACACTGAAGCTTTCTTT. Its translation: CASTGGGGYTEAFF.

The rearrangement uses TRBV4-1 and TRBJ2-1; a weak D match, TRBD2 (6 bases). The germline V gene has CDR1 MGHRA and CDR2 YSYEKL. This CDR3 spans 15 amino acids. The germline V and J ends were trimmed by 1 base and 7 bases, with 14 bases remaining between them. The CDR3 spells CASSQGGGSWNEQFF. CDR3 bases: TGCGCCAGCAGCCAAGGCGGAGGGAGTTGGAATGAGCAGTTCTTC.

V gene TRBV19 combines with J gene TRBJ2-7; D is ambiguous. The CDR3 sequence is 13 residues long. Germline V gives CDR1 LNHDA, CDR2 SQIVND (reference sequence). Trimming removed 5 bases from V and 2 bases from J, with 10 bases in between. Here the CDR3 DNA reads TGTGCCAGTAGTGCCGCGGCGACCTACGAGCAGTACTTC. Protein product: CASSAAATYEQYF.

This clone is a singleton in its sample. The CDR3 nucleotides are TGTGCCAGCAGTGTTGCCGGGACTAGAGTCTACGAGCAGTACTTC. It translates to CASSVAGTRVYEQYF. The V and J genes are TRBV6-1 and TRBJ2-7, with TRBD2 matching over 8 bases. The CDR3 is 15 residues long. The junction had 8 bases not matched to a gene; V was cut back by 4 bases and J by 3 bases. Germline CDR1 is MNHNS and CDR2 is SASEGT.

The chain is built from TRBV28 and TRBJ2-7; the match to TRBD2 covers 11 bases. The CDR3 runs to 14 residues. Losses at the gene ends were 10 bases for V and 2 bases for J; bases not matched to a gene: 7. Germline lookup yields CDR1 MDHEN and CDR2 SYDVKM. The CDR3 region has the DNA TGTGCCACTTCTTTAGCGGGAGGGACCTACGAGCAGTACTTC. Protein: CATSLAGGTYEQYF.

V and J are TRBV7-8 and TRBJ2-7, with unresolved D. V shed 1 base and J shed 4 bases, with 8 bases lying between them. Germline CDR1 and CDR2: SGHVS and FQNEAQ. This CDR3 has 13 residues. Here the CDR3 DNA reads TGTGCCAGCAGCTTAGGGACGGTTTACGAGCAGTACTTC. It translates to CASSLGTVYEQYF.

J is TRBJ2-5 and V is TRBV28; D is perhaps TRBD2 (5 bases). Per germline, CDR1 MDHEN and CDR2 SYDVKM. This CDR3 comprises 13 residues. V was cut by 2 bases and J by 5 bases, with 9 bases left in between. The CDR3 DNA reads as TGTGCCAGCAGTTTAGGAGGCGTGGAGACCCAGTACTTC. Residues: CASSLGGVETQYF.

The chain employs TRBV5-1 and TRBJ2-2; weak D call: TRBD1 (6 bases). The germline V gene encodes CDR1 SGHRS and CDR2 YFSETQ. This CDR3 is built from 16 residues. V was clipped by 3 bases and J by 7 bases, with 19 bases between them. CDR3: CASSSPGQQPGGELFF. In DNA form, the CDR3 reads TGCGCCAGCAGCTCACCGGGACAACAACCAGGCGGGGAGCTGTTTTTT.

The rearrangement links TRBV28 to TRBJ2-3; D is unclear. CDR1 MDHEN and CDR2 SYDVKM come from the germline V gene. The CDR3 has 13 amino acids. V was clipped by 2 bases and J by 2 bases, with 5 bases between them. CDR3 residues: CASSLPVTDTQYF. In DNA form, the CDR3 reads TGTGCCAGCAGTTTACCCGTCACAGATACGCAGTATTTT.

J is TRBJ2-3 and V is TRBV6-5; 8 nucleotides match TRBD2. Germline CDR1 is MNHEY and CDR2 is SVGAGI. The CDR3 runs to 15 residues. The V segment lost 0 bases and the J segment 7 bases; nucleotides outside the gene matches: 6. The DNA of the CDR3 is TGTGCCAGCAGTTACTCCAGCGGGGGTTTTAATACGCAGTATTTT. Amino acids: CASSYSSGGFNTQYF.

The J gene is TRBJ1-6, the V gene TRBV27, with 7 bases fitting TRBD1. Germline V gene lookup returns CDR1 MNHEY and CDR2 SMNVEV (reference sequence). CDR3 length: 15 residues. V lost 0 bases and J lost 6; bases outside the gene matches: 2. CDR3 in DNA: TGTGCCAGCAGTTTATCGGGACAGACTAATTCACCCCTCCACTTT. It translates to CASSLSGQTNSPLHF.

The chain links TRBV11-1 to TRBJ2-1; possibly TRBD1 for D (6 bases). The germline V gene encodes CDR1 SGHAT and CDR2 FQDESV (reference sequence). Trimming removed 1 base at V and 7 bases at J, with 17 bases between. The CDR3 length is 16 residues. The CDR3 region is CASSLGEVTGWNEQFF. The CDR3 region has the DNA TGTGCCAGCAGCTTAGGAGAGGTTACAGGGTGGAATGAGCAGTTCTTC. Complete variable domain (other parts from reference TRBV11-1 and TRBJ2-1): EAEVAQSPRYKITEKSQAVAFWCDPISGHATLYWYRQILGQGPELLVQFQDESVVDDSQLPKDRFSAERLKGVDSTLKIQPAELGDSAMYLCASSLGEVTGWNEQFFGPGTRLTVL.

The gene calls are TRBV7-6 and TRBJ2-2, with 14 bases lining up with TRBD2. The CDR3 totals 19 residues. The V and J ends lost 4 bases and 3 bases, in that order; junction bases with no gene match: 10. Germline V CDR1 and CDR2: SGHVS, FNYEAQ. This CDR3 reads CASSSSGTSGRGDTGELFF. For the CDR3, the DNA is TGTGCCAGCAGCTCCTCCGGGACTAGCGGGAGAGGGGACACCGGGGAGCTGTTTTTT.

The chain couples TRBV7-8 to TRBJ2-7, with TRBD1 matching over 10 bases. Germline CDR1 SGHVS, CDR2 FQNEAQ. The CDR3 is made up of 14 amino acids. Unmatched junction bases numbered 3, after V lost 3 bases and J lost 4 bases. CDR3 sequence (DNA): TGTGCCAGCAGCTTTCGGGACAGGGGTTACGAGCAGTACTTC. Its protein product is CASSFRDRGYEQYF.

The V and J genes are TRBV5-4 and TRBJ2-2, with D tentatively TRBD2 (5 bases). The CDR3 totals 16 residues. Germline CDR1 SGHNT, CDR2 YYREEE (reference sequence). Trimming removed 4 bases at V and 0 bases at J, with 13 bases between. The CDR3 DNA reads TGTGCCAGCAGCGTCGTTGGAGGATCGAACACCGGGGAGCTGTTTTTT. Protein: CASSVVGGSNTGELFF.

The chain recombines TRBV27 with TRBJ1-6, with a tentative D call TRBD1 (5 bases). V dropped 5 bases and J dropped 5 bases, with 13 bases sitting between them. The CDR3 loop spans 15 amino acids. Germline lookup yields CDR1 MNHEY and CDR2 SMNVEV (reference sequence). The chain's CDR3 is CASSLGTTNNSPLHF. DNA of the CDR3: TGTGCCAGCAGTCTTGGGACGACCAATAATTCACCCCTCCACTTT.

The rearrangement uses TRBV5-6 and TRBJ2-7, with D perhaps given as TRBD1 or TRBD2 (5 bases each). Deletions cut 2 bases from V and 5 bases from J, with 17 bases between. The CDR3 is 15 amino acids. The germline CDR1 and CDR2 sequences are SGHDT and YYEEEE. CDR3 coding DNA: TGTGCCAGCAGCTTTTCGCCCGGGGCGGAAAACGAGCAGTACTTC. This translates into CASSFSPGAENEQYF. The full variable domain, rest sourced from reference TRBV5-6 and TRBJ2-7, is DAGVTQSPTHLIKTRGQQVTLRCSPKSGHDTVSWYQQALGQGPQFIFQYYEEEERQRGNFPDRFSGHQFPNYSSELNVNALLLGDSALYLCASSFSPGAENEQYFGPGTRLTVT.

In this sample, this clone turned up a few times. CDR3 coding DNA: TGTGCCAGCAGTTGGGGGTGGACAGCGGAGGGGGCCTACGAGCAGTACTTC. Translation: CASSWGWTAEGAYEQYF. The V gene is TRBV28, the J gene TRBJ2-7, with D perhaps assigned TRBD1 or TRBD2 (6 bases each). This CDR3 has 17 residues. Germline values: CDR1 MDHEN, CDR2 SYDVKM. V was clipped by 4 bases and J by 2 bases, with 21 bases between them.

V usage is TRBV11-2 and J usage is TRBJ1-1; maybe TRBD1 (6 bases). The CDR3 is 15 residues long. Per germline, CDR1 SGHAT and CDR2 FQNNGV. The V end was cut by 2 bases, the J end by 0 bases, with 10 bases between. DNA for the CDR3: TGTGCCAGCAGCTTACAGGGGCCTTTGAACACTGAAGCTTTCTTT. It encodes CASSLQGPLNTEAFF.

The V gene is TRBV28, the J gene TRBJ2-7, with TRBD1 matching over 7 bases. The germline V gene encodes CDR1 MDHEN and CDR2 SYDVKM. The V and J ends lost 5 bases and 3 bases, in that order; junction bases with no gene match: 7. The CDR3 is 14 residues long. This CDR3 reads CASSPGQADYEQYF. CDR3 in DNA: TGTGCCAGCAGTCCAGGACAGGCCGACTACGAGCAGTACTTC.

The chain carries TRBV5-5 and TRBJ1-1, with TRBD1 identical over 7 bases. CDR1 and CDR2 (germline): SGHKS, YYEKEE (reference sequence). The CDR3 is made up of 16 amino acids. Trimming at V came to 2 bases and at J to 0 bases, leaving 7 bases not matched to a gene. The CDR3 DNA sequence: TGTGCCAGCAGCTTCCGGGACAGCCCTATGAACACTGAAGCTTTCTTT. Its translation: CASSFRDSPMNTEAFF.

The J gene is TRBJ2-3, the V gene TRBV5-1, with a weak D call TRBD2 (6 bases). V was cut by 3 bases and J by 2 bases, with 16 bases left in between. Germline CDR1 and CDR2: SGHRS and YFSETQ. The CDR3 is 16 amino acids. The CDR3 sequence is CASSSFGGTLTDTQYF. The CDR3 DNA follows: TGCGCCAGCAGCTCATTTGGGGGGACTCTCACAGATACGCAGTATTTT.